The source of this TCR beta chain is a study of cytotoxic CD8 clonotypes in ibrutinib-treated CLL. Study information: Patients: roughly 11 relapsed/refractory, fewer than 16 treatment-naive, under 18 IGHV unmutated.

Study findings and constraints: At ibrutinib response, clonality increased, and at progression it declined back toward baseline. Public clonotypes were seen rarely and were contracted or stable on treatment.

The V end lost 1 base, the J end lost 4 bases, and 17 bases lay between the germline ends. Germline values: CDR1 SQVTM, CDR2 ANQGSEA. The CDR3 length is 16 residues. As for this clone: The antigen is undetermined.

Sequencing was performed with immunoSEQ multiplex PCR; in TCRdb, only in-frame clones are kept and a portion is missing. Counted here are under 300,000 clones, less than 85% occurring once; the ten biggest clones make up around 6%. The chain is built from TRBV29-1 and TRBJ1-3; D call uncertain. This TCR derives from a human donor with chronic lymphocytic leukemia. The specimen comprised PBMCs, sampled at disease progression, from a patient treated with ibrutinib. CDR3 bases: TGCAGCGTTGAAGGTAAAGGGCGCGAATCCGGAAACACCATATATTTT. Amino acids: CSVEGKGRESGNTIYF.